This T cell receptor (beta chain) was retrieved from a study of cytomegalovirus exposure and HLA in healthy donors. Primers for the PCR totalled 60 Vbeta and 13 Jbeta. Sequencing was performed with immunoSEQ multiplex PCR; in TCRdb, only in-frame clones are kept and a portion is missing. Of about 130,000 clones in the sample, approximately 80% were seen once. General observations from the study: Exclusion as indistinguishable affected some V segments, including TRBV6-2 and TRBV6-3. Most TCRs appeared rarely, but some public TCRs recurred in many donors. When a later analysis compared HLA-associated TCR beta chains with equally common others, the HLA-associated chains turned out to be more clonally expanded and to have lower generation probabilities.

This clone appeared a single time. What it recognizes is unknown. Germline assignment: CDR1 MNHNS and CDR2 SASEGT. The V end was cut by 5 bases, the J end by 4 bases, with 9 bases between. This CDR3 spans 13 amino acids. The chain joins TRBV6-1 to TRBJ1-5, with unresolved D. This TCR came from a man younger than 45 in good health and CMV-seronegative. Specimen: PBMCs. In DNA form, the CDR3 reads TGTGCCAGCAGTCCGAGAGCTAATCAGCCCCAGCATTTT. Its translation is CASSPRANQPQHF.